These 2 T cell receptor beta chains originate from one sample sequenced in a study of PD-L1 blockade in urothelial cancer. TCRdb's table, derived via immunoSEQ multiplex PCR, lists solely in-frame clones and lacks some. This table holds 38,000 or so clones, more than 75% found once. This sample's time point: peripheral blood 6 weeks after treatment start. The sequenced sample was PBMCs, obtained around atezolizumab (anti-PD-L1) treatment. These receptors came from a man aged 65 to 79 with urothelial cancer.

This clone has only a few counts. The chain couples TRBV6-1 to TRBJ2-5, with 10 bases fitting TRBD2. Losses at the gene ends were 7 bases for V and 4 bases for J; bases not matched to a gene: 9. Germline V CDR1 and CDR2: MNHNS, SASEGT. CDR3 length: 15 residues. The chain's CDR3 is CASKFRLAGAETQYF. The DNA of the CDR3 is TGTGCCAGCAAGTTCCGGCTAGCGGGAGCAGAGACCCAGTACTTC.

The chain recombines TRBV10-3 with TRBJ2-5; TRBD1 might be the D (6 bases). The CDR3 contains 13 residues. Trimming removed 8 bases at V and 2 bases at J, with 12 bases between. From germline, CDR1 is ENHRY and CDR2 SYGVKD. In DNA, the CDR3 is TGTGCCATCGCTCGGGACAAGCAAGAGACCCAGTACTTC. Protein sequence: CAIARDKQETQYF.